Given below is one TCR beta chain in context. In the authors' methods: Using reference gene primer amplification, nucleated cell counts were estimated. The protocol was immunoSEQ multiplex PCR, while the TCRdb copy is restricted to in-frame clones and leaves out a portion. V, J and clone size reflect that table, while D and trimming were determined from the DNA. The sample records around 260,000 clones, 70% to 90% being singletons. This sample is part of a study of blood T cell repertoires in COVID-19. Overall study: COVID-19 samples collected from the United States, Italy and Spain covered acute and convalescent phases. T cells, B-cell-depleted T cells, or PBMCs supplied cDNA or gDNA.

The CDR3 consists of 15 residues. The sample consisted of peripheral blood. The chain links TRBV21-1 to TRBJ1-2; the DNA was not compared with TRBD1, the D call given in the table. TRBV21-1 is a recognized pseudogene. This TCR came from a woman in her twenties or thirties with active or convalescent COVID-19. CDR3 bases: TGTGCCAGCAGCCAGGACCGGGACAGGTTCTATGGCTACACCTTC. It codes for CASSQDRDRFYGYTF.